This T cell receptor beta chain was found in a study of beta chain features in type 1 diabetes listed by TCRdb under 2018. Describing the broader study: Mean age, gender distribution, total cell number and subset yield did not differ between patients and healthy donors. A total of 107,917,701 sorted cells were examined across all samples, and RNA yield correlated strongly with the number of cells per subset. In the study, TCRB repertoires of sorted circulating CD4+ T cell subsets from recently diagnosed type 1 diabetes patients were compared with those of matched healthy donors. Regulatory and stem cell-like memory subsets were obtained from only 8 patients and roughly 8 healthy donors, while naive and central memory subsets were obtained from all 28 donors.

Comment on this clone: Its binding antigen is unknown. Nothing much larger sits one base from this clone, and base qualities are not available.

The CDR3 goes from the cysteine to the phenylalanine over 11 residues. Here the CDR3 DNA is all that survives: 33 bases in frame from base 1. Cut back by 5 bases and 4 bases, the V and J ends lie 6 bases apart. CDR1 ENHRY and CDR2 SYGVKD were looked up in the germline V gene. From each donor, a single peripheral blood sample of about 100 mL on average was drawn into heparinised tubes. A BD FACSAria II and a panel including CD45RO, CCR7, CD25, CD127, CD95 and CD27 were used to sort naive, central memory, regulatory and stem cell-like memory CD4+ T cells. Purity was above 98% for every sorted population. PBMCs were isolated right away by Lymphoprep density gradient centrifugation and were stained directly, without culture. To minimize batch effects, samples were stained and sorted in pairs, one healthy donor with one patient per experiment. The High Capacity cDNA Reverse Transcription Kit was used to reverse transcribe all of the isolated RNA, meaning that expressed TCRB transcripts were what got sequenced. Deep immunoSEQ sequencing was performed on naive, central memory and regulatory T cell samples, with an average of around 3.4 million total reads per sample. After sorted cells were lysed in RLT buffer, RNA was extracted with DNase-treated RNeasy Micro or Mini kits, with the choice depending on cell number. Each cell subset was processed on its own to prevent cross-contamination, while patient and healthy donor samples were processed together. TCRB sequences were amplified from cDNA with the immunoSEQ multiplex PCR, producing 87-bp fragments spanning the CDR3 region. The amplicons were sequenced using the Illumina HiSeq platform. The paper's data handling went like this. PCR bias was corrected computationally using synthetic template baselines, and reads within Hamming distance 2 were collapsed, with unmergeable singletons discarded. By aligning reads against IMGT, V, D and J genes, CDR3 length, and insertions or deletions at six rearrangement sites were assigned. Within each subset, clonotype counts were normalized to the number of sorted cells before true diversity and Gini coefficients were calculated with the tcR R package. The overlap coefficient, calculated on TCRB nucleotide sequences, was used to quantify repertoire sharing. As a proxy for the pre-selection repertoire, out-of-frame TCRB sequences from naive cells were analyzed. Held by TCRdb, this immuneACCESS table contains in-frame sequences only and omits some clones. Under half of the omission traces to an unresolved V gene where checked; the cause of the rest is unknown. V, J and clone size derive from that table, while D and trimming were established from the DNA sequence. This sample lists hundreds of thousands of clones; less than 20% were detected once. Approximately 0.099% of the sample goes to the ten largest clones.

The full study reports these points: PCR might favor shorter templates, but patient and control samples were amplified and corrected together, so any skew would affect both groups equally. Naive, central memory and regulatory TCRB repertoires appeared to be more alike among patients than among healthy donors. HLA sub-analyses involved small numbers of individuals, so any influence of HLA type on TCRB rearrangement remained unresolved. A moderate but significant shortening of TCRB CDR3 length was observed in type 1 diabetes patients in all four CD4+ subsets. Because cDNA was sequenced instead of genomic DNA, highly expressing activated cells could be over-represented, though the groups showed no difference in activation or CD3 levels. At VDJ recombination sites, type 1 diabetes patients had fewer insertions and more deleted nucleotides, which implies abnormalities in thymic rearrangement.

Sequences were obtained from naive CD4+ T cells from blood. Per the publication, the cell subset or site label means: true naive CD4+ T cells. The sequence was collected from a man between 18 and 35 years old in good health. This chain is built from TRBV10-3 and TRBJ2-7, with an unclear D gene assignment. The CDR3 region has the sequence CAISSEYEQYF. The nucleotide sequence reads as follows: TGTGCCATCAGTAGCGAATACGAGCAGTACTTC.